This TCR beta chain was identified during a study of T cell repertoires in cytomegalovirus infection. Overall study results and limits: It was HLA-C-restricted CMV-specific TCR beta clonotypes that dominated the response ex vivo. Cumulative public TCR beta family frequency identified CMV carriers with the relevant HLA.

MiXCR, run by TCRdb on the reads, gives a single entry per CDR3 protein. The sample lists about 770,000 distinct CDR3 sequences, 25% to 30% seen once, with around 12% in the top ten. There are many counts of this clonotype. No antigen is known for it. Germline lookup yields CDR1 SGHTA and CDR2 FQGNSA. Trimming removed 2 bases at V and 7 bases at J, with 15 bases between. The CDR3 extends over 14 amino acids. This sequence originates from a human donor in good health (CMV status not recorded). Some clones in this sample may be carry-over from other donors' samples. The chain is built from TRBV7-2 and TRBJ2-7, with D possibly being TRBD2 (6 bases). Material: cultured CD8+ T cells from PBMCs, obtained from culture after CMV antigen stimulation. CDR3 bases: TGTGCCAGCAGCTTACCAGGGCCCGCGGGGGAGCAGTACGTC. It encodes CASSLPGPAGEQYV.